This TCR beta chain was sequenced in a study of monozygotic twins with inflammatory bowel disease. Findings and limits, study-wide: Resolution of different T cell subtypes was not achieved.

Each UMI harboured a 6-nucleotide sample barcode and was appended via template switching. TCRdb reprocessed the 5' RACE reads and stores each CDR3 protein as one record, lacking DNA. Its clone listing holds around 150,000 distinct CDR3 sequences. Germline V gives CDR1 SGHTA, CDR2 FQGTGA. The CDR3 has 15 residues. As to this clonotype: The antigen remains undetermined.

The origin of this receptor is a human donor with ulcerative colitis or Crohn's disease, or a healthy co-twin of an affected twin (not recorded which). Sequencing used blood. The chain uses TRBV7-3 and TRBJ2-1; TCRdb calls TRBD2, which cannot be checked without DNA. This chain's CDR3 is CASSLSAGGHNEQFF.